These 6 T cell receptor beta chains originate from one sample sequenced in a study of cytomegalovirus exposure and HLA in healthy donors. Primers for the PCR totalled 60 Vbeta and 13 Jbeta. Clones were read by immunoSEQ multiplex PCR, and TCRdb kept only the in-frame ones, dropping some. In the table there are about 200,000 clones, over 80% of which are singletons. Sequenced sample: PBMCs. Receptor source: a man aged 25-45 years in good health and CMV-seronegative.

This chain connects TRBV15 to TRBJ2-5, with 11 bases identical to TRBD2. V trimming: 5 bases; J trimming: 3 bases; junction bases outside the gene matches: 5. This CDR3 contains 15 residues. Per the germline V gene, CDR1 is LNHNV and CDR2 is YYDKDF (reference sequence). CDR3 loop: CATSAGTSGEETQYF. The CDR3 DNA follows: TGTGCCACCAGCGCCGGGACTAGCGGAGAAGAGACCCAGTACTTC.

This chain joins TRBV27 and TRBJ2-2; TRBD2 agrees at 7 bases. The V gene's germline CDR1 is MNHEY and CDR2 SMNVEV (reference sequence). After removal of 8 bases from V and 3 bases from J, the junction contained 9 bases not matched to a gene. This CDR3 comprises 15 residues. The DNA for the CDR3 is TGTGCCAGCCGTCAAGCGGCGGGGGACACCGGGGAGCTGTTTTTT. Translated: CASRQAAGDTGELFF.

This clone was detected once. The chain employs TRBV27 and TRBJ2-1, with 10 bases lining up with TRBD2. J lost 9 bases, V lost 10 bases, and 15 bases had no gene match. The CDR3 length is 15 residues. Germline V lookup: CDR1 MNHEY, CDR2 SMNVEV (reference sequence). The CDR3 loop reads CATLREAGGPGEQFF. The CDR3 coding sequence is TGTGCCACCTTAAGGGAAGCGGGAGGGCCCGGTGAGCAGTTCTTC.

V usage is TRBV5-1 and J usage is TRBJ2-3, with TRBD2 matching over 11 bases. Per the germline V gene, CDR1 is SGHRS and CDR2 is YFSETQ. V was pared by 6 bases and J by 4 bases, with 7 bases of the junction left unmatched. CDR3 length: 15 residues. CDR3 protein: CASNPLAGVSDTQYF. The CDR3 coding sequence is TGCGCCAGCAACCCACTAGCGGGGGTGTCAGATACGCAGTATTTT.

V usage is TRBV5-1 and J usage is TRBJ2-3, with TRBD2 matching 13 bases. V shed 0 bases and J 4 bases; nucleotides not matched to a gene: 5. The CDR3 sequence is 17 residues long. Looked up from germline, CDR1 is SGHRS and CDR2 is YFSETQ. In DNA form, the CDR3 reads TGCGCCAGCAGCTTGGAACCGGGACTAGCGGGACCAGATACGCAGTATTTT. Amino acid sequence: CASSLEPGLAGPDTQYF.

The chain has TRBV5-1 and TRBJ2-1; TRBD1 matches at 7 bases. The germline gives CDR1 SGHRS, CDR2 YFSETQ. V was clipped by 4 bases and J by 0 bases; unmatched bases: 4. The CDR3 is 15 amino acids. The CDR3 region is CASSGGQISYNEQFF. The CDR3 DNA sequence: TGCGCCAGCAGCGGGGGACAGATCTCCTACAATGAGCAGTTCTTC. Full variable domain (rest looked up from reference TRBV5-1 and TRBJ2-1): KAGVTQTPRYLIKTRGQQVTLSCSPISGHRSVSWYQQTPGQGLQFLFEYFSETQRNKGNFPGRFSGRQFSNSRSEMNVSTLELGDSALYLCASSGGQISYNEQFFGPGTRLTVL.